The 6 T cell receptor beta chains below were found in one sample sequenced in a study of blood T cells in healthy people across ages. Together with a sample-barcoded 5' primer, a J-beta primer mix was included in a second PCR lasting about 7 to 11 cycles. In TCRdb, the 5' RACE reads were re-called with MiXCR into one record per CDR3 protein. The table shows about 930,000 distinct CDR3 sequences, with about 28% occurring only once. This sample also appeared in a second study, on T cells of mothers and their children.

Source material: blood. These receptor sequences come from a woman in her 40s in good health.

This clonotype was recorded once. A much larger clone differs from this one at a single base, so this may be a read error. This rearrangement joins TRBV6-2 or TRBV6-3 to TRBJ2-1, with D perhaps TRBD2 (5 bases). Germline V gene lookup returns CDR1 MNHEY and CDR2 SVGEGT. This CDR3 has 13 residues. The V end was cut by 5 bases, the J end by 9 bases, with 14 bases between. CDR3: CASSLPGVGEQFF. For the CDR3, the DNA is TGTGCCAGCAGTCTCCCCGGGGTAGGTGAGCAGTTCTTC.

This clonotype was detected a few times. The rearrangement links TRBV7-2 to TRBJ1-6; D is possibly TRBD1 (5 bases). Germline V CDR1 and CDR2: SGHTA, FQGNSA. The V and J ends lost 5 bases and 3 bases respectively, with 17 bases between them. The CDR3 contains 17 residues. The CDR3 nucleotides are TGTGCCAGCAGCCGAGAGGGGAGGGTTCTCTATAATTCACCCCTCCACTTT. Its protein product is CASSREGRVLYNSPLHF.

This clonotype appeared a few times. The V gene is TRBV12-3 or TRBV12-4, the J gene TRBJ1-1; 7 bases are a match to TRBD1. The J segment lost 6 bases and the V segment lost 7 bases, leaving 8 bases of the junction unmatched. This CDR3 is built from 13 residues. The chain's CDR3 is CASIQGGEAEAFF. CDR3 in DNA: TGTGCCAGCATCCAGGGGGGAGAAGCTGAAGCTTTCTTT.

The chain employs TRBV30 and TRBJ1-2, with 7 bases lining up with TRBD1. The V and J ends lost 3 bases and 4 bases, in that order; junction bases with no gene match: 14. CDR3 length: 16 residues. CDR1 is GTSNPN, CDR2 SVGIG, per germline (reference sequence). CDR3 amino acids: CAWSSKGQRRIYGYTF. The DNA of the CDR3 is TGTGCCTGGAGCAGCAAGGGACAGCGACGGATCTATGGCTACACCTTC.

This clonotype was counted between two and nine times. The V and J genes are TRBV18 and TRBJ1-4, with no clear D. Between the trimmed V and J ends, which lost 3 bases and 7 bases, there was a span of 15 bases. Germline lookup yields CDR1 KGHSH and CDR2 LQKENI. This CDR3 is built from 15 residues. This CDR3 reads CASSPPDPLAEKLFF. CDR3 DNA: TGTGCCAGCTCACCGCCGGATCCATTGGCTGAAAAACTGTTTTTT. The full variable domain, with the rest looked up from reference TRBV18 and TRBJ1-4, is NAGVMQNPRHLVRRRGQEARLRCSPMKGHSHVYWYRQLPEEGLKFMVYLQKENIIDESGMPKERFSAEFPKEGPSILRIQQVVRGDSAAYFCASSPPDPLAEKLFFGSGTQLSVL.

The chain combines TRBV19 with TRBJ2-1, with D possibly being TRBD1 or TRBD2 (5 bases each). V was clipped by 0 bases and J by 9 bases, with 9 bases between them. The CDR3 runs to 13 residues. The germline gives CDR1 LNHDA, CDR2 SQIVND (reference sequence). For the CDR3, the DNA is TGTGCCAGTAGTATAGATGAGGGGCGTGAGCAGTTCTTC. It translates to CASSIDEGREQFF.